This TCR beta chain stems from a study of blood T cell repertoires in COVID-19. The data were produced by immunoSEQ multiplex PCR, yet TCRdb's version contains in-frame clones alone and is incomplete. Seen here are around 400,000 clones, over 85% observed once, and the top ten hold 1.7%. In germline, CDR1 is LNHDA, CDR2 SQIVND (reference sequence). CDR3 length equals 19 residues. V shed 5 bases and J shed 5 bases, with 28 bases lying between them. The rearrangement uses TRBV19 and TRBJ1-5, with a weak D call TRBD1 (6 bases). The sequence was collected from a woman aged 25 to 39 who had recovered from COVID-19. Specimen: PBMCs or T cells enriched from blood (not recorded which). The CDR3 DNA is TGTGCCAGTAGTCACATCGCTCCTGGGGGCGGTGGTTACGATCAGCCCCAGCATTTT. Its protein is CASSHIAPGGGGYDQPQHF.